The 15 T cell receptor beta chains listed next were all sequenced from one sample in a study of blood T cell repertoires in COVID-19. Clones were sequenced by immunoSEQ multiplex PCR, and TCRdb holds only the in-frame ones, with some missing. Among under 250,000 clones listed, 89% were seen once. Sequencing was done on a sample of peripheral blood. The receptors were gathered from a woman in her 40s with acute or convalescent COVID-19.

The chain joins TRBV5-6 to TRBJ1-1; D call uncertain. This CDR3 is 11 amino acids long. Looked up from germline, CDR1 is SGHDT and CDR2 is YYEEEE. V was cut by 2 bases and J by 9 bases, with 8 bases left in between. The CDR3 here is CASSFTGKAFF. As DNA, the CDR3 is TGTGCCAGCAGCTTCACGGGGAAAGCTTTCTTT.

The chain combines TRBV19 with TRBJ1-3; tentatively, D is TRBD1 (5 bases). V lost 7 bases, J lost 2 bases, and 9 bases lay in between. This CDR3 region has 13 residues. Germline values: CDR1 LNHDA, CDR2 SQIVND (reference sequence). CDR3 coding DNA: TGTGCCAGTAAGGAGGGGCCTGGAAACACCATATATTTT. This translates into CASKEGPGNTIYF.

This rearrangement joins TRBV9 to TRBJ2-5; TRBD1 agrees at 9 bases. The trim removed 3 bases at V and 5 bases at J, leaving 8 bases unmatched. In germline, CDR1 is SGDLS, CDR2 YYNGEE. This CDR3 has 15 residues. For the CDR3, the DNA is TGTGCCAGCAGCGGAGAGGACAGGGGACTTGAGACCCAGTACTTC. Protein sequence: CASSGEDRGLETQYF.

V is TRBV5-4 and J is TRBJ2-3; possible D gene TRBD1, 6 bases. Germline values: CDR1 SGHNT, CDR2 YYREEE (reference sequence). V gave up 4 bases and J gave up 0 bases, with 18 bases separating them. The CDR3 has 17 amino acids. The CDR3 is CASSPHGTPTSTDTQYF. In nucleotides, the CDR3 is TGTGCCAGCAGCCCTCATGGGACACCCACCAGCACAGATACGCAGTATTTT.

The chain recombines TRBV27 with TRBJ1-1, with D tentatively TRBD1 (6 bases). Germline CDR1 reads MNHEY; CDR2 reads SMNVEV (reference sequence). This CDR3 has 16 residues. V lost 0 bases to trimming and J lost 3 bases, with 14 bases between them. The chain's CDR3 is CASSLSGTFGYTEAFF. CDR3 nucleotides: TGTGCCAGCAGTTTATCAGGGACATTCGGTTACACTGAAGCTTTCTTT.

This clone was found once. The chain is built from TRBV11-2 and TRBJ2-4; maybe TRBD1 (6 bases). The CDR3 totals 15 residues. Trimming removed 5 bases from V and 6 bases from J, with 17 bases in between. Germline V CDR1 and CDR2: SGHAT, FQNNGV. CDR3 loop: CASSPGWGLGNIQYF. For the CDR3, the DNA is TGTGCCAGCAGCCCGGGGTGGGGGCTCGGAAACATTCAGTACTTC.

The V call is TRBV24-1, the J call TRBJ2-5; 7 positions match TRBD2. The CDR3 runs 18 residues. The V gene end was trimmed by 4 bases and the J gene end by 0 bases; junction bases not matched to a gene: 13. The V gene's germline CDR1 is KGHDR and CDR2 SFDVKD. The CDR3 coding sequence is TGTGCCACCAGTGAGCCGTCTTCGGGGAGGGCGTACCAAGAGACCCAGTACTTC. It yields the protein CATSEPSSGRAYQETQYF.

The chain combines TRBV5-1 with TRBJ2-3; possible D gene TRBD2, 6 bases. The CDR3 is 14 amino acids. V was pared by 3 bases and J by 6 bases, with 14 bases between. Germline V gene lookup returns CDR1 SGHRS and CDR2 YFSETQ. CDR3 amino acids: CASSSPGGVDTQYF. CDR3 bases: TGCGCCAGCAGCTCCCCAGGAGGGGTTGATACGCAGTATTTT.

V usage is TRBV5-4 and J usage is TRBJ2-2; 8 nucleotides line up with TRBD1. Germline CDR1 reads SGHNT; CDR2 reads YYREEE (reference sequence). CDR3 size: 15 residues. J was trimmed by 4 bases and V by 1 base; bases with no gene match: 3. The CDR3 region has the DNA TGTGCCAGCAGCTTGATAGGACAGGGCACCGGGGAGCTGTTTTTT. Encoded protein: CASSLIGQGTGELFF.

The CDR3 loop reads CASSRGQGISNEKLFF. As DNA, the CDR3 is TGCGCCAGCAGCCGCGGACAGGGCATCTCGAACGAAAAACTGTTTTTT. The V and J genes are TRBV4-1 and TRBJ1-4, with 8 bases lining up with TRBD1. Per germline, CDR1 MGHRA and CDR2 YSYEKL. CDR3 size: 16 residues. Trimming at V came to 4 bases and at J to 8 bases, leaving 12 bases not matched to a gene.

The chain joins TRBV9 to TRBJ2-1; D is perhaps TRBD2 (6 bases). This CDR3 has 15 amino acids. Trimming took off 3 bases at V and 5 bases at J, with 15 bases between the two ends. Germline V gives CDR1 SGDLS, CDR2 YYNGEE. This CDR3 is CASSAPGGYHNEQFF. The CDR3 DNA reads TGTGCCAGCAGCGCTCCAGGAGGGTACCACAATGAGCAGTTCTTC.

Written as DNA, the CDR3 is TGTGCCAGCAGCCAGGCTCTGACAGGGATTTACACCGGGGAGCTGTTTTTT. Its protein product is CASSQALTGIYTGELFF. The rearrangement uses TRBV14 and TRBJ2-2; TRBD1 aligns across 7 bases. The germline CDR1 and CDR2 sequences are SGHDN and FVKESK. The trim removed 3 bases at V and 3 bases at J, leaving 10 bases unmatched. CDR3 length: 17 residues.

CDR3 sequence reads: CASILTHNLGRRKDRSPNYGYTF. CDR3 nucleotides: TGTGCCAGCATTCTCACGCACAACTTAGGGCGGCGAAAGGACAGGAGCCCTAACTATGGCTACACCTTC. The chain is built from TRBV28 and TRBJ1-2; 7 nucleotides align to TRBD1. The junction had 32 bases not matched to a gene; V was cut back by 7 bases and J by 0 bases. The CDR3 is 23 amino acids. Looked up from germline, CDR1 is MDHEN and CDR2 is SYDVKM.

V usage is TRBV28 and J usage is TRBJ1-6, with D maybe TRBD1 (5 bases). The CDR3 covers 14 residues. V gave up 7 bases and J gave up 3 bases, with 10 bases separating them. In germline, CDR1 is MDHEN, CDR2 SYDVKM. The chain's CDR3 is CASNGGGYNSPLHF. Here the CDR3 DNA reads TGTGCCAGCAACGGCGGGGGCTATAATTCACCCCTCCACTTT.

This chain connects TRBV11-2 to TRBJ2-2; no clear D. The CDR3 has 12 amino acids. Per germline, CDR1 SGHAT and CDR2 FQNNGV. In nucleotides, the CDR3 is TGTGCTATCAAACATAACACCGGGGAGCTGTTTTTT. Residues: CAIKHNTGELFF.